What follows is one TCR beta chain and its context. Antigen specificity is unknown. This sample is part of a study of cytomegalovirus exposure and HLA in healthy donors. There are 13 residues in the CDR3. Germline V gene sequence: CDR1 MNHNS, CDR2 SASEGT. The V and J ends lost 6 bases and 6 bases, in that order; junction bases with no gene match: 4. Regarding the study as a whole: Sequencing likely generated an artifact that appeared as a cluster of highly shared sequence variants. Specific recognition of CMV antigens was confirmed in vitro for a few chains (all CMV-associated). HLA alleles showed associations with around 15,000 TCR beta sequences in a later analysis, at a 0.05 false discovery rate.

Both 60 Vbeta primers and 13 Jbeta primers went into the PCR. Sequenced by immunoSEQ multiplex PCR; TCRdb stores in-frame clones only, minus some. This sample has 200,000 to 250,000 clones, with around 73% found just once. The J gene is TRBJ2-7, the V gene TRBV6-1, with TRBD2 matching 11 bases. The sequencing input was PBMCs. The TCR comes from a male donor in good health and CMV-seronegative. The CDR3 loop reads CASRLGTSGEQYF. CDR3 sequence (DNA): TGTGCCAGCAGGCTCGGGACTAGCGGCGAGCAGTACTTC.